This T cell receptor (beta chain) stems from a study of OX40 agonist ivuxolimab in advanced cancers. The junction had 3 bases not matched to a gene; V was cut back by 0 bases and J by 10 bases. The germline V gene encodes CDR1 MNHEY and CDR2 SVGAGI. The CDR3 length is 14 residues. Assay: immunoSEQ multiplex PCR; the TCRdb copy retains only in-frame clones and omits some. The sample contains around 63,000 clones, more than 65% of which appear only once. The sample was CD4+ or CD8+ T cells sorted from blood, taken in a trial of the OX40 agonist ivuxolimab. This rearrangement joins TRBV6-5 to TRBJ1-6; 7 bases are shared with TRBD1. This sequence originates from an adult with an advanced solid tumor such as melanoma, head and neck, liver or kidney cancer. The CDR3 region is CASSYSTGQSPLHF. CDR3 DNA sequence: TGTGCCAGCAGTTACTCGACAGGGCAATCACCCCTCCACTTT.